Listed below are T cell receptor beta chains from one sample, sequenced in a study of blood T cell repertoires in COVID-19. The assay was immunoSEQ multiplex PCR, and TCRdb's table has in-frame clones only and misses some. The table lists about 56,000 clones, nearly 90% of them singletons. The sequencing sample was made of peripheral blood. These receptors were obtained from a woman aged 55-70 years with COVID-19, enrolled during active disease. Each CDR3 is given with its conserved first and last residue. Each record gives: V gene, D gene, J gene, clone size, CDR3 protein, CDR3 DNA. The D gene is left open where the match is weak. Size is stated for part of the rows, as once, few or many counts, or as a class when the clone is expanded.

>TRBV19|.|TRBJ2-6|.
CASNGFGANVLTF
TGTGCCAGTAATGGCTTTGGGGCCAACGTCCTGACTTTC
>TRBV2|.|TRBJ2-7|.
CASSEGASITYEQYF
TGTGCCAGCAGTGAAGGAGCCTCCATCACCTACGAGCAGTACTTC
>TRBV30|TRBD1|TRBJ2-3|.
CAWSHQGAGADTQYF
TGTGCCTGGAGTCATCAGGGGGCCGGGGCAGATACGCAGTATTTT
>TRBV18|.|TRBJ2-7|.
CASSPPRGGREQYF
TGTGCCAGCTCACCACCGAGGGGGGGTAGGGAGCAGTACTTC
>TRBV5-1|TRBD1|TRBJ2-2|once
CASSPGQGGTGELFF
TGCGCCAGCAGCCCGGGACAGGGGGGAACCGGGGAGCTGTTTTTT
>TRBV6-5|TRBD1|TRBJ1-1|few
CASSTDRGLGTEAFF
TGTGCCAGCAGTACGGACAGGGGACTCGGCACTGAAGCTTTCTTT
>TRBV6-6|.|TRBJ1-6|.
CASSYAVRSGNSPLHF
TGTGCCAGCAGTTACGCCGTACGCAGTGGCAATTCACCCCTCCACTTT
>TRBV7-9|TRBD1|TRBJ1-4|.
CASSHGTGVGEKLFF
TGTGCCAGCAGCCATGGGACAGGGGTTGGAGAAAAACTGTTTTTT
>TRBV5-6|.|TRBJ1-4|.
CASSFVGSKLFF
TGTGCCAGCAGCTTCGTCGGGTCAAAACTGTTTTTT
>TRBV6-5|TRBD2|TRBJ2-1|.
CASRRSGSSQNEQFF
TGTGCCAGCAGGAGAAGCGGGAGTTCCCAGAATGAGCAGTTCTTC
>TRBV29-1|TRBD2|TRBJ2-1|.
CSVLEGTSGTFYNEQFF
TGCAGCGTCCTAGAGGGGACTAGCGGGACCTTCTACAATGAGCAGTTCTTC
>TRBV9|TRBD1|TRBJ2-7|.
CASSPRQGTTYEQYF
TGTGCCAGCAGCCCTAGACAGGGGACCACCTACGAGCAGTACTTC
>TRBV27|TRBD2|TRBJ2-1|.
CASRGLAGGPLLYNEQFF
TGTGCCAGCAGGGGACTAGCGGGAGGCCCCTTACTGTACAATGAGCAGTTCTTC
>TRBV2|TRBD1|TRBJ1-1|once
CASSVTGLSTEAFF
TGTGCCAGCAGTGTGACAGGGTTAAGCACTGAAGCTTTCTTT
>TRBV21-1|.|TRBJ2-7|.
CASSYHRLAYEQYF
TGTGCCAGCAGCTACCACCGACTAGCCTACGAGCAGTACTTC
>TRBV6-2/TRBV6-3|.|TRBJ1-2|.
CASSSRQRYGYTF
TGTGCCAGCAGTTCACGACAGCGTTATGGCTACACCTTC
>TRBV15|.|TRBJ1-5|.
CATSRDPRGRAQPQHF
TGTGCCACCAGCAGAGATCCCAGGGGTCGTGCTCAGCCCCAGCATTTT
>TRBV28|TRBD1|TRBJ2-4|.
CASSSLDRVGAKNIQYF
TGTGCCAGCAGTTCTTTGGACAGGGTGGGAGCCAAAAACATTCAGTACTTC
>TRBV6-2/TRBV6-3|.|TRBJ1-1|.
CASSFYRVNTEAFF
TGTGCCAGCAGTTTCTACAGGGTAAACACTGAAGCTTTCTTT
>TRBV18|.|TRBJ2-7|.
CASSPNGVGYEQYF
TGTGCCAGCTCACCAAACGGGGTTGGGTACGAGCAGTACTTC
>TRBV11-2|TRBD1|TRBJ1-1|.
CASSLPPGGNTEAFF
TGTGCCAGCAGCTTGCCCCCAGGGGGGAACACTGAAGCTTTCTTT
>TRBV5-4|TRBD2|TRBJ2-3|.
CASSWLAGENTDTQYF
TGTGCCAGCAGCTGGTTAGCGGGGGAAAACACAGATACGCAGTATTTT
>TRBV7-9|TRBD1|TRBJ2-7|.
CASSSRDRGFYEQYF
TGTGCCAGCAGCTCCCGGGACAGGGGCTTCTACGAGCAGTACTTC
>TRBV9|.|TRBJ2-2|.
CASSADSTGELFF
TGTGCCAGCAGCGCGGACAGCACCGGGGAGCTGTTTTTT
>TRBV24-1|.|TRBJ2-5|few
CATSDARTETQYF
TGTGCCACCAGTGATGCGCGAACAGAGACCCAGTACTTC
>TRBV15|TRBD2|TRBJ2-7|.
CATSRRGLAGGYEQYF
TGTGCCACCAGCAGACGCGGACTAGCGGGAGGCTACGAGCAGTACTTC
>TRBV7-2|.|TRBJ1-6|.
CASSLQGDGSPLHF
TGTGCCAGCAGCTTACAGGGCGACGGCTCACCCCTCCACTTT